The rows below give T cell receptor beta chains drawn from one sample of a study of neurological immune-mediated disorders. TCRdb reprocessed the 5' RACE reads via MiXCR and lists one record per CDR3 protein. The data contain 60,000 to 90,000 distinct CDR3 sequences, about a tenth of them singletons. The sample taken for sequencing was PBMCs. Receptor source: a man in his thirties or forties in good health. The CDR3 runs from the conserved cysteine through the conserved F or W. The D gene is left open where the match is weak. Some rows have no size entry. The others give once, few or many, or a class for an expanded clone.

V: TRBV3-1; J: TRBJ2-1; D: .; size: many; CDR3: CASSPNWSNEQFF; DNA: TGTGCCAGCAGCCCGAACTGGAGCAATGAGCAGTTCTTC
V: TRBV28; J: TRBJ2-3; D: TRBD2; size: many; CDR3: CASRRLAGDPPDTQYF; DNA: TGTGCCAGCAGGCGACTAGCGGGAGATCCCCCAGATACGCAGTATTTT
V: TRBV6-6; J: TRBJ1-5; D: .; size: .; CDR3: CASSSSTGFYLPQHF; DNA: TGTGCCAGCAGCTCCTCGACTGGGTTTTATCTGCCCCAGCATTTT
V: TRBV7-6; J: TRBJ1-1; D: .; size: many; CDR3: CASSLGHSNTEAFF; DNA: TGTGCCAGCAGCTTGGGACACTCGAACACTGAAGCTTTCTTT
V: TRBV28; J: TRBJ2-7; D: TRBD1; size: many; CDR3: CASSPPGGQGFYEQYF; DNA: TGTGCCAGCAGTCCCCCAGGCGGACAGGGGTTCTACGAGCAGTACTTC
V: TRBV25-1; J: TRBJ2-4; D: .; size: many; CDR3: CASSETAQAKNIQYF; DNA: TGTGCCAGCAGTGAGACCGCTCAAGCCAAAAACATTCAGTACTTC
V: TRBV4-1; J: TRBJ1-1; D: .; size: .; CDR3: CASSQAMNTEAFF; DNA: TGCGCCAGCAGCCAAGCCATGAACACTGAAGCTTTCTTT
V: TRBV5-1; J: TRBJ2-1; D: TRBD2; size: once; CDR3: CASGQPTTSGYNEQFF; DNA: TGCGCCAGCGGCCAACCAACGACTAGCGGCTACAATGAGCAGTTCTTC
V: TRBV28; J: TRBJ2-3; D: TRBD2; size: .; CDR3: CASHSGTSGLSTDTQYF; DNA: TGTGCCAGCCATTCCGGGACTAGCGGGTTAAGCACAGATACGCAGTATTTT
V: TRBV5-1; J: TRBJ2-7; D: TRBD2; size: .; CDR3: CASSLASQSAGGPGEQYF; DNA: TGCGCCAGCAGCTTGGCCTCCCAGAGCGCGGGAGGCCCGGGTGAGCAGTACTTC
V: TRBV10-3; J: TRBJ2-2; D: .; size: many; CDR3: CAIRAGGSGELFF; DNA: TGTGCCATCAGAGCTGGTGGGTCCGGGGAGCTGTTTTTT
V: TRBV12-5; J: TRBJ2-1; D: .; size: .; CDR3: CASGSSASVYNEQFF; DNA: TGTGCTAGTGGTTCGAGCGCTAGCGTATACAATGAGCAGTTCTTC